These 8 T cell receptor beta chains were sequenced from one sample in a study of CD8 T cells in Susac syndrome (dated by TCRdb to about 2019). The library was prepared using the immunoSEQ multiplex PCR assay. RNA was extracted with the RNeasy kit and roughly 0.45 to 1 ug was reverse transcribed using random hexamers. TCRdb reran the public reads through fastp at Q25 and MiXCR, keeping productive beta chains. Rows matching on CDR3 protein sequence are summarized as one entry with the most common DNA and genes. The sample table contains 100,000 to 150,000 distinct CDR3 sequences; only one count was recorded for more than 90% of them. The ten largest clones take up less than 0.25% of the sample. The sequenced sample was CD8+ T cells from PBMCs. The receptor source for this set is a human donor with Susac syndrome.

The chain is built from TRBV5-6 and TRBJ1-6, with D maybe TRBD1 (6 bases). The CDR3 has 13 residues. CDR1 and CDR2 from the germline V gene are SGHDT and YYEEEE. V lost 6 bases to trimming and J lost 9 bases, with 13 bases between them. Written as DNA, the CDR3 is TGTGCCAGCACCGGGACATATGGTTCACCCCTCCACTTT. Residues: CASTGTYGSPLHF. The variable domain in full, with the rest retrieved from reference TRBV5-6 and TRBJ1-6, is DAGVTQSPTHLIKTRGQQVTLRCSPKSGHDTVSWYQQALGQGPQFIFQYYEEEERQRGNFPDRFSGHQFPNYSSELNVNALLLGDSALYLCASTGTYGSPLHFGNGTRLTVT.

The genes are TRBV9 and TRBJ1-1; D unresolved. The ends were cut back, 0 bases at V and 0 bases at J, with 3 bases in the middle. This CDR3 has 13 residues. Per the germline V gene, CDR1 is SGDLS and CDR2 is YYNGEE. CDR3 coding DNA: TGTGCCAGCAGCGTAGCTCTGAACACTGAAGCTTTCTTT. Translation: CASSVALNTEAFF.

The chain employs TRBV10-3 and TRBJ1-2; 9 nucleotides line up with TRBD1. Germline CDR1 ENHRY, CDR2 SYGVKD. V shed 6 bases and J 6 bases; nucleotides not matched to a gene: 11. CDR3 length: 15 residues. CDR3 sequence: CAIRSVGRTGDGYTF. DNA of the CDR3: TGTGCCATCAGATCGGTCGGGCGGACAGGGGATGGCTACACCTTC.

The V gene is TRBV7-3, the J gene TRBJ1-1, with D perhaps TRBD1 (6 bases). From germline, CDR1 is SGHTA and CDR2 FQGTGA. The CDR3 sequence is 15 residues long. V was trimmed by 1 base and J by 2 bases, leaving 11 bases between them. CDR3: CASSLIRGGNTEAFF. The CDR3 DNA reads TGTGCCAGCAGCTTAATAAGGGGGGGCAACACTGAAGCTTTCTTT.

CDR3 residues: CASSPGTAIPDTQYF. The CDR3, as DNA: TGTGCCAGCAGTCCCGGGACAGCGATCCCAGATACGCAGTATTTT. V and J are TRBV12-3 or TRBV12-4 and TRBJ2-3; 7 nucleotides align to TRBD1. The length of the CDR3 is 15 residues. With 5 bases clipped from V and 4 bases from J, the junction kept 9 bases outside the gene matches.

This clonotype was recorded once. The CDR3 coding sequence is TGTGCCTGTACCGGACCCACAGATACGCAGTATTTT. Amino acids: CACTGPTDTQYF. The chain joins TRBV30 to TRBJ2-3; D gene ambiguous. V lost 6 bases to trimming and J lost 2 bases, with 9 bases between them. Germline CDR1 reads GTSNPN; CDR2 reads SVGIG (reference sequence). The CDR3 contains 12 residues.

This chain connects TRBV13 to TRBJ2-2; D perhaps matches TRBD1 (5 bases). Germline values: CDR1 PRHDT, CDR2 FYEKMQ (reference sequence). The V and J ends lost 5 bases and 0 bases respectively, with 13 bases between them. The CDR3 loop spans 16 amino acids. CDR3 nucleotides: TGTGCCAGCAGCCTTTCTGGGGCTGCGAACACCGGGGAGCTGTTTTTT. Translated: CASSLSGAANTGELFF.

The chain is built from TRBV6-4 and TRBJ2-1; TRBD2 aligns across 7 bases. The CDR3 spans 15 residues. Germline CDR1 and CDR2: MRHNA and SNTAGT. V shed 2 bases and J 9 bases; nucleotides not matched to a gene: 10. The CDR3 bases are TGTGCCAGCAGTGACGTCGGCGGGAGTAGTGGTGAGCAGTTCTTC. It is translated as CASSDVGGSSGEQFF.